This is a list of T cell receptor beta chains from one sample in a study of human T cells and chemical hapten exposure. TCRdb fed the RACE reads into MiXCR, producing one record per CDR3 protein. There are about 77,000 distinct CDR3 sequences in the sample; over 6.5% occur only once, and 1.5% to 2% lies in the top ten. Input material: whole blood. All receptors come from a female donor in good health. Some clones in this sample may be carry-over from other donors' samples. Both conserved end residues are part of each CDR3. The D gene is left open where the match is weak. The size field is filled for only some rows; it gives once, few, many or a size class.

TRBV6-1	NA	NA	TRBJ2-1	TGTGCCAGCAGTGGGGGGACACACAATGAGCAGTTCTTC	CASSGGTHNEQFF
TRBV7-9	TRBD2	few	TRBJ2-3	TGTGCCAGCAGCTTAGCGCAGGGAGGGTCAGATACGCAGTATTTT	CASSLAQGGSDTQYF
TRBV10-3	NA	few	TRBJ2-1	TGTGCCATCAGTGAAGGGAAAAATGAGCAGTTCTTC	CAISEGKNEQFF
TRBV28	NA	many	TRBJ1-2	TGTGCCAGCAGCTCACTCTCCAAGGGGAACTATGGCTACACCTTC	CASSSLSKGNYGYTF
TRBV5-1	TRBD1	many	TRBJ1-1	TGCGCCAGCAGCCTTACAGGGGGCGCGTCCGTTACTGAAGCTTTCTTT	CASSLTGGASVTEAFF
TRBV10-3	TRBD1	many	TRBJ2-5	TGTGCCATCAGTGGCCCCGGGACAGCCATACAAGAGACCCAGTACTTC	CAISGPGTAIQETQYF
TRBV18	NA	NA	TRBJ1-2	TGTGCCAGCTCACCCTCGTCCCGGGATCGCGGGGGCTACACCTTC	CASSPSSRDRGGYTF
TRBV20-1	TRBD2	NA	TRBJ2-7	TGCAGTGCCACGGGACTAAAGGGCTACGAGCAGTACTTC	CSATGLKGYEQYF
TRBV4-2	NA	many	TRBJ2-1	TGTGCCAGCAGCCAAGTCGCCGCCCGGGGGCCGACCAATGAGCAGTTCTTC	CASSQVAARGPTNEQFF
TRBV7-8	TRBD2	NA	TRBJ2-2	TGTGCCAGCAGCCGACTAGCGGGGGGGCCAGACACCGGGGAGCTGTTTTTT	CASSRLAGGPDTGELFF
TRBV7-9	TRBD1	many	TRBJ1-5	TGTGCCAGCAGCCTCTCCGGGACAGGGTACTTTGAGCCCCAGCATTTT	CASSLSGTGYFEPQHF
TRBV6-6	NA	NA	TRBJ1-1	TGTGCCAGCAGTCCACTTCGGGGCACTGAAGCTTTCTTT	CASSPLRGTEAFF
TRBV6-1	TRBD1	many	TRBJ1-5	TGTGCCAGCAAGACGGGACAGGGGGGCAATCAGCCCCAGCATTTT	CASKTGQGGNQPQHF
TRBV27	TRBD1	NA	TRBJ1-6	TGTGCCAGCAGAAAGGACAGGCAACAGCCGAGGGGCTATAATTCACCCCTCCACTTT	CASRKDRQQPRGYNSPLHF
TRBV20-1	NA	NA	TRBJ1-5	TGCAGTGCTAGCAGGATCTGGGGGGGTAGCAATCAGCCCCAGCATTTT	CSASRIWGGSNQPQHF
TRBV7-9	NA	NA	TRBJ1-4	TGTGCCAGCAGCTTCCAGGAGGTTGGTGAAAAACTGTTTTTT	CASSFQEVGEKLFF
TRBV20-1	TRBD1	NA	TRBJ1-6	TGCAGTGCTCCGACAGGGGATAGGAATTCACCCCTCCACTTT	CSAPTGDRNSPLHF
TRBV29-1	NA	many	TRBJ2-2	TGCAGCGTTATTCATCCGGGGATAACCGGGGAGCTGTTTTTT	CSVIHPGITGELFF
TRBV7-9	TRBD1	NA	TRBJ1-5	TGTGCCAGCAGCTTAGAACAGGGGGCCAACCAGCCCCAGCATTTT	CASSLEQGANQPQHF
TRBV18	NA	few	TRBJ1-1	TGTGCCAGCTCACCATTCCAGGGCGGGGACACTGAAGCTTTCTTT	CASSPFQGGDTEAFF
TRBV20-1	NA	many	TRBJ2-3	TGCAGTGCTGTGTCAGGGGGCACAGATACGCAGTATTTT	CSAVSGGTDTQYF
TRBV5-6	TRBD1	few	TRBJ2-3	TGTGCCAGCAGCCAAGAGACAGGGTCAGATACGCAGTATTTT	CASSQETGSDTQYF
TRBV5-5	NA	many	TRBJ2-5	TGTGCCACCCGGGACAAACAAGAGACCCAGTACTTC	CATRDKQETQYF
TRBV27	TRBD2	NA	TRBJ2-7	TGTGCCAGCAGTTTTCGGGGGGGAAGCTCCTACGAGCAGTACTTC	CASSFRGGSSYEQYF
TRBV12-3/TRBV12-4	NA	many	TRBJ2-3	TGTGCCAGCAGTTTTACGTGGGGGGGCGTAGATACGCAGTATTTT	CASSFTWGGVDTQYF
TRBV18	TRBD1	many	TRBJ2-3	TGTGCCAGCTCACGACGGATTACGACAGGGGGGCCAGATACGCAGTATTTT	CASSRRITTGGPDTQYF
TRBV7-2	TRBD2	few	TRBJ2-7	TGTGCCAGCAGCTTACGGGGAGGAAGCGGGATATACGAGCAGTACTTC	CASSLRGGSGIYEQYF
TRBV7-9	NA	NA	TRBJ2-2	TGTGCCAGCAGCATACTTTCGAGGGGAGGAACGGTCACCGGGGAGCTGTTTTTT	CASSILSRGGTVTGELFF